Listed here are 2 T cell receptor beta chains from one sample, sequenced in a study of T-cell memory formation after mild COVID-19 (dated by TCRdb to the early 2020s). The method was 5' RACE. Instrument used: Illumina NovaSeq 6000. TCRdb's own reprocessing of the public reads used fastp at Q25 and MiXCR and kept productive beta chains. Rows with one shared CDR3 protein collapse into an entry with the most common genes and DNA. The sample has more than 100,000 distinct CDR3 sequences on record, approximately 17% of them singletons. The top ten constitute roughly 5.3% of the sample. Sequencing was carried out using PBMCs or a T cell subset sorted from them (not recorded which). The source of these receptors is a man younger than 35 who had mild COVID-19 (a few samples of this study predate the infection). The sample titles of this study are shuffled in the database, so cell type and time point are left out; the donor was told from shared clones.

This rearrangement joins TRBV24-1 to TRBJ2-1; the match to TRBD2 covers 9 bases. Germline V gene lookup returns CDR1 KGHDR and CDR2 SFDVKD. Trimming cost V 5 bases and J 4 bases; bases outside gene matches: 8. The CDR3 sequence is 16 residues long. The CDR3 region has the DNA TGTGCCACCAGTGGGTGGGGTAGCGGGGGTTACAATGAGCAGTTCTTC. Translating gives CATSGWGSGGYNEQFF.

This clonotype was detected a few times. The chain couples TRBV7-2 to TRBJ2-1; possible D gene TRBD2, 5 bases. The germline V and J ends were trimmed by 5 bases and 6 bases, with 14 bases remaining between them. The CDR3 is 14 amino acids. Germline-derived CDR1 and CDR2 are SGHTA and FQGNSA. The CDR3 loop is CASSARYGGNEQFF. Here the CDR3 DNA reads TGTGCCAGCAGCGCTAGGTACGGAGGCAATGAGCAGTTCTTC.